This T cell receptor (beta chain) appears in the sequencing data of a study of control samples from healthy donors and cancer patients. Clones were read by immunoSEQ multiplex PCR, and TCRdb kept only the in-frame ones, dropping some. The profile shows 50,000 to 70,000 clones, about 96% of them singletons. The V and J ends lost 4 bases and 5 bases respectively, with 18 bases between them. Germline CDR1 reads SGHRS; CDR2 reads YFSETQ. The CDR3 has 15 amino acids. Sequencing was carried out using blood. The chain couples TRBV5-1 to TRBJ1-2; D may be TRBD1 (5 bases). The TCR originated in a woman younger than 30 in good health. The CDR3 here is CASSLSRGQGYGYTF. The CDR3 DNA reads TGCGCCAGCAGCCTCTCGCGAGGGCAGGGTTATGGCTACACCTTC.